This T cell receptor (beta chain) was recovered during a study of OX40 agonist ivuxolimab in advanced cancers. The CDR3 is made up of 15 amino acids. Germline lookup yields CDR1 LGHNA and CDR2 YSLEER. Losses at the gene ends were 0 bases for V and 7 bases for J; bases not matched to a gene: 5. People who had autoimmune disease history or systemic immunosuppression were excluded. TCRdb's table, derived via immunoSEQ multiplex PCR, lists solely in-frame clones and lacks some. The sample carries 40,000 to 55,000 clones, 85% to 95% recorded once. The chain has TRBV4-3 and TRBJ1-5; 8 bases align to TRBD1. Sequences were derived from CD4+ or CD8+ T cells sorted from blood, sampled in a trial of the OX40 agonist ivuxolimab. The clonotype was recovered from an adult with an advanced solid tumor such as melanoma, head and neck, liver or kidney cancer. DNA of the CDR3: TGCGCCAGCAGCCAAGACAGGGGGCGTCGGCAGCCCCAGCATTTT. Residues: CASSQDRGRRQPQHF.